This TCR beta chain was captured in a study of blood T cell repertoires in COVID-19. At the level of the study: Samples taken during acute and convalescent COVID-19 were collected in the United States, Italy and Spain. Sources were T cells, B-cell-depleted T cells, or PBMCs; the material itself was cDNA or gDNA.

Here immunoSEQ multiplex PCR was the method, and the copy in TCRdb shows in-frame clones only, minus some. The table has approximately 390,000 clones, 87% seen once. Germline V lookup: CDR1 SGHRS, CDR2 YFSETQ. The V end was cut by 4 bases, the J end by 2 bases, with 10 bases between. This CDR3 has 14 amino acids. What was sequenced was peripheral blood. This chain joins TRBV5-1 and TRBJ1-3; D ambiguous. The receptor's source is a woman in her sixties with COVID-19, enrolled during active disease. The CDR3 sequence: CASSPGRAGNTIYF. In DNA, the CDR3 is TGCGCCAGCAGCCCGGGGAGGGCTGGAAACACCATATATTTT.